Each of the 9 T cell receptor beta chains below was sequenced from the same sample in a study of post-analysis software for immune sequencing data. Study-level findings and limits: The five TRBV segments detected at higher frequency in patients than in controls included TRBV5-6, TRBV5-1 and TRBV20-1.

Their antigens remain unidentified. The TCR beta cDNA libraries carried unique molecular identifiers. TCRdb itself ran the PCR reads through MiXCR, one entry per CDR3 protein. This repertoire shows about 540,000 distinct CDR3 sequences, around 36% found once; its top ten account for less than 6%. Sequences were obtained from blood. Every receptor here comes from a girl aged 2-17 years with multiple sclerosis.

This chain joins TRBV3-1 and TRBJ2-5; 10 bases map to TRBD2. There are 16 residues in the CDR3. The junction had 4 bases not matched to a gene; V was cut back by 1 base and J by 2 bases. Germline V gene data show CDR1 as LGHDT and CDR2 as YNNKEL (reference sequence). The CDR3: CASSQGTSGDQETQYF. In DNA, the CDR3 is TGTGCCAGCAGCCAAGGCACTAGCGGGGATCAAGAGACCCAGTACTTC.

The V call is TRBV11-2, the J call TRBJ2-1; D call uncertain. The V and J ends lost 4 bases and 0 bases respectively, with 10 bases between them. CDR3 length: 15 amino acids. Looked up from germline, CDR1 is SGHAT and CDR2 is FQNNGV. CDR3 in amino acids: CASSSRASSYNEQFF. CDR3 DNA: TGTGCCAGCAGCTCCCGGGCAAGCTCCTACAATGAGCAGTTCTTC.

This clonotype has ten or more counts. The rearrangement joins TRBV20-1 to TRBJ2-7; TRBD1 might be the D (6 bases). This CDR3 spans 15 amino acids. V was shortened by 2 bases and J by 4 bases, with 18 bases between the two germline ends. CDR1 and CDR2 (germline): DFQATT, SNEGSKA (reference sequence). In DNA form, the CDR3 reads TGCAGTGCTAGACCCACAGGGCGTTCCGAGTACGAGCAGTACTTC. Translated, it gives CSARPTGRSEYEQYF.

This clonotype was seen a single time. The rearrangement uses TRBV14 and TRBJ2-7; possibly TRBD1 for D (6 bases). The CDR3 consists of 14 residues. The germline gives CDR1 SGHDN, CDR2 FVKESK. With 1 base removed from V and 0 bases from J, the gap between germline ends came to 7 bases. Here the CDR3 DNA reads TGTGCCAGCAGCCAAGCGGACAGCTCCTACGAGCAGTACTTC. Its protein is CASSQADSSYEQYF.

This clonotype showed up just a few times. CDR3 DNA sequence: TGCGCCAGCAGCTTGGCCCAGGTGAACACTGAAGCTTTCTTT. Its protein product is CASSLAQVNTEAFF. The chain uses TRBV5-1 and TRBJ1-1; D remains ambiguous. This CDR3 comprises 14 residues. Per germline, CDR1 SGHRS and CDR2 YFSETQ. Deletions cut 0 bases from V and 0 bases from J, with 6 bases between.

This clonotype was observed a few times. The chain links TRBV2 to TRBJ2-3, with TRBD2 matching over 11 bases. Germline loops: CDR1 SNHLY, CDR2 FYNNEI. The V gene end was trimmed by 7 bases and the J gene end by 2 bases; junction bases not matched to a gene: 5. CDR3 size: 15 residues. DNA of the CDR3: TGTGCCAGCACGAGACTAGCGGGGACCACAGATACGCAGTATTTT. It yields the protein CASTRLAGTTDTQYF.

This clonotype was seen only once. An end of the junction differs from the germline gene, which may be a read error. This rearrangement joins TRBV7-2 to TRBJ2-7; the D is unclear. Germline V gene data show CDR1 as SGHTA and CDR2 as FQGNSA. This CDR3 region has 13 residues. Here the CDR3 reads CVSSLYRYYEQYF. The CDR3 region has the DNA TGTGTCAGCAGCTTATACAGATACTACGAGCAGTACTTC.

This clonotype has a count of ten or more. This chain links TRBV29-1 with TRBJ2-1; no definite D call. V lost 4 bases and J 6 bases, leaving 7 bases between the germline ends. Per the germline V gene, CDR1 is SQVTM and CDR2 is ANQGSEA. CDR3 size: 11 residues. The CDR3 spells CSVGGSNEQFF. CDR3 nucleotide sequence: TGCAGCGTTGGGGGAAGCAATGAGCAGTTCTTC.

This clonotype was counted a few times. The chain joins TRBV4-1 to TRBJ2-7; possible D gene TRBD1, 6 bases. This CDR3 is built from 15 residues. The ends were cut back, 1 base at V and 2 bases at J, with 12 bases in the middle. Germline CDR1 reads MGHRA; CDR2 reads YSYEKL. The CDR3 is CASSQAGTFPYEQYF. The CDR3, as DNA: TGCGCCAGCAGCCAAGCTGGGACATTTCCCTACGAGCAGTACTTC.